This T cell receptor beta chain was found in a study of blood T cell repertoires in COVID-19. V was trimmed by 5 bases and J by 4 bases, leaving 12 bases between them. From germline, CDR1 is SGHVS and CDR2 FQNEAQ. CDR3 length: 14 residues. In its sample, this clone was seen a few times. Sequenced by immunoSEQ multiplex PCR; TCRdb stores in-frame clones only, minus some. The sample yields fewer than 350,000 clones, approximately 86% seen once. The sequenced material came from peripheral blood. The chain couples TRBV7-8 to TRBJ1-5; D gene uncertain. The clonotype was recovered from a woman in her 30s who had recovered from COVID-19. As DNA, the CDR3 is TGTGCCAGCAGCCCCGACCAGGCAAATCAGCCCCAGCATTTT. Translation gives CASSPDQANQPQHF.